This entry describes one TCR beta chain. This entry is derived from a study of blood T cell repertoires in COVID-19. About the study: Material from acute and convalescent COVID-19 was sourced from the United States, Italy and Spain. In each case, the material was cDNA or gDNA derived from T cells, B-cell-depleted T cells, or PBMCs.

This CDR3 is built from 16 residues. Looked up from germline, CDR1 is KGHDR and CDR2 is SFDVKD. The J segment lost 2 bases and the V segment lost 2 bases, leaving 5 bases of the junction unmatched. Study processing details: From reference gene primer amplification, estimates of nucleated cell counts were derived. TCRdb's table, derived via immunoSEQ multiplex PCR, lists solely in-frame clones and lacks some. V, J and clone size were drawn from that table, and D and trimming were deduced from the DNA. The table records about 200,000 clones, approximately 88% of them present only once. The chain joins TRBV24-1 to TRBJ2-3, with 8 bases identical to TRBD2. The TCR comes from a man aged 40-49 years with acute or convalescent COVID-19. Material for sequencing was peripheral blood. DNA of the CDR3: TGTGCCACCAGTGATTCCCCCGGGAGGGCCACAGATACGCAGTATTTT. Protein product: CATSDSPGRATDTQYF.